This entry lists 27 T cell receptor beta chains sequenced from one sample in a study of T-cell reconstitution after alpha-beta-depleted transplantation in children. Preparation of the TCRbeta library involved a method that used unique molecular identifiers. Each CDR3 protein gets one entry after TCRdb re-called the PCR reads with MiXCR. In the table there are approximately 250,000 distinct CDR3 sequences, about 8.8% of which are singletons. The specimen was PBMCs from the stem cell graft donor, collected from the stem cell graft. The receptors stem from a human donor who donated a stem cell graft to a child with SCID.

This clonotype was recorded many times. The genes are TRBV20-1 and TRBJ2-3, with TRBD2 identical over 9 bases. V lost 3 bases and J lost 6; bases outside the gene matches: 10. Germline CDR1 and CDR2: DFQATT and SNEGSKA (reference sequence). CDR3 size: 15 residues. This CDR3 reads CSASLAGAHVDTQYF. As DNA, the CDR3 is TGCAGTGCTAGCTTAGCGGGGGCCCACGTGGATACGCAGTATTTT.

This clonotype was counted at least ten times. V gene TRBV11-1 combines with J gene TRBJ2-4; TRBD1 or TRBD2 may be the D gene (5 bases each). The CDR3 covers 18 residues. CDR1 SGHAT and CDR2 FQDESV come from the germline V gene (reference sequence). V dropped 2 bases and J dropped 0 bases, with 17 bases sitting between them. The CDR3 sequence: CASSLTGLGDIAKNIQYF. The CDR3 region has the DNA TGTGCCAGCAGCTTAACGGGGCTGGGCGATATAGCCAAAAACATTCAGTACTTC.

This clonotype was seen many times. This rearrangement joins TRBV5-6 to TRBJ2-3, with D perhaps matching TRBD2 (6 bases). Trimming stripped 4 bases from V and 0 bases from J, with 15 bases between. Germline CDR1 SGHDT, CDR2 YYEEEE. This CDR3 comprises 16 residues. As DNA, the CDR3 is TGTGCCAGCAGCAATACTCTTGGGACTAGCACAGATACGCAGTATTTT. It yields the protein CASSNTLGTSTDTQYF.

This clonotype was picked up many times. This rearrangement joins TRBV7-2 to TRBJ2-1, with 14 bases fitting TRBD2. The V gene end was trimmed by 5 bases and the J gene end by 8 bases; junction bases not matched to a gene: 5. Per the germline V gene, CDR1 is SGHTA and CDR2 is FQGNSA. This CDR3 comprises 15 residues. The chain's CDR3 is CASSPTSGGVYEQFF. The CDR3 coding sequence is TGTGCCAGCAGCCCGACTAGCGGGGGGGTCTATGAGCAGTTCTTC. Variable domain in full (rest from reference TRBV7-2 and TRBJ2-1): GAGVSQSPSNKVTEKGKDVELRCDPISGHTALYWYRQSLGQGLEFLIYFQGNSAPDKSGLPSDRFSAERTGGSVSTLTIQRTQQEDSAVYLCASSPTSGGVYEQFFGPGTRLTVL.

The chain couples TRBV15 to TRBJ2-2, with 8 nucleotides matching TRBD1. Germline-derived CDR1 and CDR2 are LNHNV and YYDKDF (reference sequence). V was pared by 5 bases and J by 2 bases, with 10 bases of the junction left unmatched. CDR3 length: 17 residues. CDR3 in amino acids: CATSPHSRGRNTGELFF. The CDR3 DNA reads TGTGCCACCAGCCCACATAGCAGGGGGCGAAACACCGGGGAGCTGTTTTTT.

The chain employs TRBV10-2 and TRBJ2-1; TRBD2 agrees at 8 bases. Per the germline V gene, CDR1 is WSHSY and CDR2 is SAAADI. The junction had 10 bases not matched to a gene; V was cut back by 8 bases and J by 7 bases. The length of the CDR3 is 14 residues. CDR3 bases: TGCGCCAGCGAGTCGGGGGGGCCGGGAAATGAGCAGTTCTTC. This codes for CASESGGPGNEQFF.

This clonotype was observed a handful of times. The genes are TRBV7-8 and TRBJ1-6, with D perhaps TRBD1 (5 bases). Per germline, CDR1 SGHVS and CDR2 FQNEAQ. The CDR3 covers 14 residues. V dropped 5 bases and J dropped 5 bases, with 10 bases sitting between them. The CDR3 DNA sequence: TGTGCCAGCAGCCGCCGGGGGAATAATTCACCCCTCCACTTT. Translation: CASSRRGNNSPLHF.

This clonotype came up many times. The chain is built from TRBV9 and TRBJ2-1, with a tentative D call TRBD2 (6 bases). The V and J ends lost 3 bases and 0 bases respectively, with 13 bases between them. This CDR3 contains 16 residues. CDR1 and CDR2 (germline): SGDLS, YYNGEE. CDR3 protein: CASSARGVHSYNEQFF. The CDR3 DNA follows: TGTGCCAGCAGCGCCCGCGGGGTGCACTCCTACAATGAGCAGTTCTTC.

This clonotype was observed many times. The gene calls are TRBV2 and TRBJ2-3; no reliable D call. The germline gives CDR1 SNHLY, CDR2 FYNNEI. V was trimmed by 6 bases and J by 4 bases, leaving 11 bases between them. The CDR3 consists of 13 residues. The CDR3 is CASRPGWADTQYF. The CDR3 DNA reads TGTGCCAGCAGGCCCGGGTGGGCAGATACGCAGTATTTT.

This clonotype was picked up many times. This chain joins TRBV7-2 and TRBJ2-2; 7 bases match TRBD1. The CDR3 sequence is 14 residues long. Germline trimming cut 10 bases from V and 4 bases from J; bases unmatched to any gene: 9. Germline CDR1 reads SGHTA; CDR2 reads FQGNSA. The CDR3 DNA is TGTGCCACCACTCGGGACAGCGCCACCGGGGAGCTGTTTTTT. It specifies CATTRDSATGELFF.

This clonotype appeared many times. This chain connects TRBV2 to TRBJ2-5, with D unclear. This CDR3 contains 13 residues. The germline V and J ends were trimmed by 4 bases and 5 bases, with 11 bases remaining between them. CDR1 is SNHLY, CDR2 FYNNEI, per germline. The CDR3 protein is CASSVSEGETQYF. In DNA form, the CDR3 reads TGTGCCAGCAGTGTGTCGGAAGGGGAGACCCAGTACTTC.

V gene TRBV15 combines with J gene TRBJ2-1, with D hard to call. The CDR3 is made up of 15 amino acids. In germline, CDR1 is LNHNV, CDR2 YYDKDF (reference sequence). The ends were cut back, 4 bases at V and 6 bases at J, with 16 bases in the middle. In DNA, the CDR3 is TGTGCCACCAGCATCGCGCATCTCTCCCGCAATGAGCAGTTCTTC. This codes for CATSIAHLSRNEQFF.

In its sample, this clonotype was seen many times. The rearrangement links TRBV7-2 to TRBJ2-3; no firm D call. The CDR3 is 15 amino acids. CDR1 and CDR2 (germline): SGHTA, FQGNSA. Trimming pared 1 base from V and 3 bases from J, leaving 11 bases between. The CDR3 DNA sequence: TGTGCCAGCAGCTTAGGTCCTGGCCGTACAGATACGCAGTATTTT. Its protein is CASSLGPGRTDTQYF.

This clonotype was observed at least ten times. The rearrangement joins TRBV20-1 to TRBJ1-2; possible D gene TRBD1, 5 bases. Germline V gene lookup returns CDR1 DFQATT and CDR2 SNEGSKA (reference sequence). CDR3 length: 13 residues. V dropped 6 bases and J dropped 6 bases, with 17 bases sitting between them. In nucleotides, the CDR3 is TGCAGTGCGCCGAAGGGGATTTGGGATGGCTACACCTTC. Translated, it gives CSAPKGIWDGYTF.

This clonotype turned up a few times. The chain links TRBV2 to TRBJ2-2; no firm D call. In germline, CDR1 is SNHLY, CDR2 FYNNEI. The CDR3 is 14 residues long. Trimming shortened V by 1 base and J by 5 bases, and 8 bases separated the two germline ends. The CDR3 region has the DNA TGTGCCAGCAGTGAAGACGACCGGACCGGGGAGCTGTTTTTT. Protein product: CASSEDDRTGELFF.

This clonotype occurred many times. The CDR3 nucleotides are TGCAGTGCTAGCGGGGGGGCCTACTCCTACAATGAGCAGTTCTTC. Its translation: CSASGGAYSYNEQFF. The chain joins TRBV20-1 to TRBJ2-1, with 8 bases aligning to TRBD2. This CDR3 contains 15 residues. Unmatched junction bases numbered 4, after V lost 3 bases and J lost 0 bases. The germline gives CDR1 DFQATT, CDR2 SNEGSKA (reference sequence).

This clonotype was seen at least ten times. The V call is TRBV5-1, the J call TRBJ1-1, with D unresolved. With 3 bases removed from V and 1 base from J, the gap between germline ends came to 7 bases. The germline CDR1 and CDR2 sequences are SGHRS and YFSETQ. The CDR3 runs 13 residues. CDR3 DNA: TGCGCCAGCAGCTGGGAGGAGAACACTGAAGCTTTCTTT. Its translation: CASSWEENTEAFF.

A few counts support this clonotype. DNA of the CDR3: TGTGCCAGCAGCTTGCCTCGGCAGGGGGATAACAAGTTCTTC. Its translation is CASSLPRQGDNKFF. V gene TRBV5-8 combines with J gene TRBJ2-1, with 7 bases lining up with TRBD1. Looked up from germline, CDR1 is SGHTS and CDR2 is YDEGEE. The CDR3 has 14 residues. The V and J ends lost 1 base and 14 bases, in that order; junction bases with no gene match: 12.

This clonotype was seen repeatedly, ten times or more. This sequence joins TRBV20-1 and TRBJ1-5; a possible D gene is TRBD1 (5 bases). There are 13 residues in the CDR3. V lost 5 bases and J 4 bases, leaving 12 bases between the germline ends. Per the germline V gene, CDR1 is DFQATT and CDR2 is SNEGSKA (reference sequence). The chain's CDR3 is CSAHRRPNQPQHF. CDR3 coding DNA: TGCAGTGCTCACAGGCGTCCAAATCAGCCCCAGCATTTT.

The chain joins TRBV7-8 to TRBJ2-3; 9 bases are a match to TRBD2. J gave up 2 bases and V 0 bases, and 6 bases lay outside the gene matches. The CDR3 runs 17 residues. The germline V gene has CDR1 SGHVS and CDR2 FQNEAQ. CDR3 nucleotides: TGTGCCAGCAGCTTAGCGTTTAGCGGGGGACCCACAGATACGCAGTATTTT. It specifies CASSLAFSGGPTDTQYF.

Ten or more counts support this clonotype. The chain uses TRBV6-5 and TRBJ1-3; D call uncertain. V was cut by 10 bases and J by 6 bases, with 10 bases left in between. The CDR3 has 11 amino acids. In germline, CDR1 is MNHEY, CDR2 SVGAGI. The CDR3 protein is CATGIENTIYF. DNA of the CDR3: TGTGCCACCGGGATTGAAAACACCATATATTTT.

Concerning this clonotype itself: This may be a read error: a much more frequent sequence differs by one nucleotide. This chain links TRBV5-1 with TRBJ2-7; either TRBD1 or TRBD2 may fit D (5 bases each). Germline V CDR1 and CDR2: SGHRS, YFSETQ. The CDR3 length is 16 residues. With 3 bases removed from V and 2 bases from J, the gap between germline ends came to 18 bases. As DNA, the CDR3 is TGCGCCAGCAGCTCGGGTCGGGACGGGTTCCCCTACGAGCAGTACTTC. It translates to CASSSGRDGFPYEQYF.

This clonotype was detected ten times or more. The chain is built from TRBV20-1 and TRBJ2-7; 8 bases map to TRBD1. This CDR3 has 15 residues. The J segment lost 5 bases and the V segment lost 0 bases, leaving 9 bases of the junction unmatched. Germline V CDR1 and CDR2: DFQATT, SNEGSKA (reference sequence). CDR3 nucleotides: TGCAGTGCTAGAGATACCAGGACAGGGACCAACGAGCAGTACTTC. It translates to CSARDTRTGTNEQYF.

This clonotype was observed at least ten times. The CDR3: CSANGGEGLAKNIQYF. In nucleotides, the CDR3 is TGCAGTGCTAACGGGGGGGAGGGGTTAGCCAAAAACATTCAGTACTTC. V gene TRBV20-1 combines with J gene TRBJ2-4, with 8 bases aligning to TRBD2. Germline assignment: CDR1 DFQATT and CDR2 SNEGSKA (reference sequence). J lost 0 bases, V lost 4 bases, and 8 bases had no gene match. CDR3 size: 16 residues.

This chain connects TRBV23-1 to TRBJ2-2; weak D call: TRBD2 (5 bases). TRBV23-1 is classed as an ORF, of uncertain function. V shed 5 bases and J shed 1 base, with 17 bases lying between them. The CDR3 is made up of 17 amino acids. This CDR3 reads CASSFLPRRGNTGELFF. The CDR3 DNA reads as TGCGCCAGCAGTTTTTTGCCGCGACGGGGGAACACCGGGGAGCTGTTTTTT.

The chain uses TRBV3-1 and TRBJ2-6, with TRBD1 matching 9 bases. V shed 10 bases, J shed 8 bases, and the junction held 21 bases outside the gene matches. The CDR3 length is 18 residues. CDR1 and CDR2 (germline): LGHDT, YNNKEL (reference sequence). The CDR3 coding sequence is TGTGCCATCTGCCCCGGGACAGGGTTCAATCTGGGGACCAACGTCCTGACTTTC. Translating it yields CAICPGTGFNLGTNVLTF. Together with reference TRBV3-1 and TRBJ2-6, the CDR3 gives the full variable domain: DTAVSQTPKYLVTQMGNDKSIKCEQNLGHDTMYWYKQDSKKFLKIMFSYNNKELIINETVPNRFSPKSPDKAHLNLHINSLELGDSAVYFCAICPGTGFNLGTNVLTFGAGSRLTVL.

This clonotype was observed at least ten times. A junction end diverges from the germline sequence, so it may reflect a read error. J is TRBJ1-1 and V is TRBV5-1, with TRBD1 matching 8 bases. The CDR3 contains 15 residues. The germline V gene encodes CDR1 SGHRS and CDR2 YFSETQ. Here the CDR3 reads CASTLGWTGSTEAFF. Written as DNA, the CDR3 is TGCGCCAGCACCTTGGGGTGGACAGGGAGCACTGAAGCTTTCTTT.